This TCR beta chain was observed in a study of CD8+ T cells in alopecia areata (dated by TCRdb to 2017 to 2018). Regarding the research as a whole: Treated patients were enrolled in an open-label pilot trial of oral tofacitinib, 5 to 10 mg twice daily, for moderate-to-severe alopecia areata. Patients received tofacitinib for 6 to 18 months and were then followed off drug for 6 months to check for delayed response and recurrence. High-throughput TCRbeta sequencing was used to examine T cell clonal expansion in alopecia areata in both the C3H/HeJ mouse model and human patients. In humans, TCRbeta sequencing was performed on scalp tissue and on sorted CD4+ and CD8+ peripheral blood T cells from healthy controls and from patients with patchy or totalis/universalis alopecia areata. Biopsies were taken from tofacitinib-treated patients at baseline and at 4 and 24 weeks of treatment, and a later scalp biopsy was taken in several of the tofacitinib-treated patients. Scalp clonality was compared among normal scalp (n=4), patchy alopecia areata scalp (n=8), and alopecia totalis/universalis scalp (n=8). RNA came from the PAXgene miRNA kit for fixed scalp, the miRNeasy kit for PBMCs, and the RNeasy kit for mouse skin. TCRbeta CDR3 regions were amplified by immunoSEQ multiplex PCR with 35 Vbeta forward and 13 Jbeta reverse primers. General study outcomes and caveats: Shared TCR sequences between patients were less evident than in mice, which may be partly attributable to HLA diversity in the patient population. Compared with normal scalp, lesional scalp, particularly in alopecia totalis/universalis, had higher clonality and more expanded CD8+ clones, which suggests antigenic drive. Resident alphabeta T cells in normal human skin are also sequenced, complicating scalp TCR repertoire analysis, unlike mouse skin dominated by gammadelta T cells.

Library preparation used the immunoSEQ multiplex PCR assay. For TCR sequencing, RNA was extracted from every sample and reverse transcribed into cDNA to serve as template. SuperScript III was used for first-strand cDNA synthesis, primed with a 2:1 mix of oligo-dT and random hexamers. A synthetic immune receptor repertoire was used to measure amplification bias, and any remaining bias was corrected computationally. As for how the authors treated the data: Raw reads were preprocessed to remove errors, and CDR3 was defined by IMGT conventions from the conserved cysteine to phenylalanine. Clonality was computed as 1 minus the Shannon entropy, with the entropy normalized by log2 of the number of productive unique TCRs. Scalp TCRbeta sequences were cross-referenced with sorted blood CD4 and CD8 repertoires so that the CD4 or CD8 identity of scalp clones could be inferred. Imported from immuneACCESS, the table was reduced by TCRdb to in-frame sequences with V and J called. These copies leave out some clones; in studies compared against another copy, an unresolved V gene accounts for under half, and the cause of the remainder is not known. D and trimming come from the DNA, and the V and J calls and clone size come from that table. The sample includes hundreds of thousands of clones, with around three fifths observed a single time. The biggest ten clones account for 0.45% of the sample.

Note on this clone: Its binding antigen is unknown. No much larger clonotype is one base removed from it; base qualities were not supplied.

The CDR3 holds 15 amino acids from the cysteine to the phenylalanine. Here the CDR3 DNA is all that survives: 45 bases in frame from base 1. CDR1 SGHRS and CDR2 YFSETQ were looked up in the germline V gene. The trim is 4 bases for V and 3 bases for J, with a gap of 15 bases between the germline ends. The intended sense of this specimen's time point label: baseline before oral tofacitinib. Peripheral blood and lesional scalp punch biopsies were obtained from patients with alopecia areata. PBMCs were isolated by density centrifugation and stained for CD3, CD4 and CD8, and CD4+ and CD8+ T cells were sorted on a FACSAria.

The sequence links TRBV5-1 to TRBJ2-3; the D gene assignment is perhaps TRBD1 or TRBD2, with each matching 5 bases. This receptor was obtained from a human donor with alopecia areata. The source was CD4+ T cells sorted from blood, collected at week 0. The CDR3 loop reads CASSSSGRSTDTQYF. Here is the DNA: TGCGCCAGCAGCAGCTCAGGGAGATCAACAGATACGCAGTATTTT. Where the CDR3 stops, the reference TRBV5-1 and TRBJ2-3 genes take over; the full variable domain is KAGVTQTPRYLIKTRGQQVTLSCSPISGHRSVSWYQQTPGQGLQFLFEYFSETQRNKGNFPGRFSGRQFSNSRSEMNVSTLELGDSALYLCASSSSGRSTDTQYFGPGTRLTVL.